What follows are 22 T cell receptor beta chains derived from one specimen sequenced in a study of T cells in Graves' hyperthyroidism and ophthalmopathy. Amplified TCR beta CDR3 regions derived from RNA transcripts. An initial round of RT-PCR targeting the TCR CDR3 relied on the HTBI primer set. TCRdb fed the multiplex PCR reads into MiXCR, producing one record per CDR3 protein. In the table there are approximately 300,000 distinct CDR3 sequences, over 15% of which are singletons. What was sequenced was blood. The source of these receptors is a woman aged 55-69 years with Graves' ophthalmopathy.

Many counts were recorded for this clonotype. This chain connects TRBV10-3 to TRBJ1-2; 9 positions agree with TRBD1. CDR1 is ENHRY, CDR2 SYGVKD, per germline. CDR3 length: 16 amino acids. The V and J ends lost 5 bases and 0 bases, in that order; junction bases with no gene match: 7. CDR3 sequence (DNA): TGTGCCATCAGTCCACAGGGGGCTGGGGCTAACTATGGCTACACCTTC. Encoded protein: CAISPQGAGANYGYTF.

This clonotype was detected many times. This rearrangement joins TRBV7-2 to TRBJ2-7; 11 nucleotides match TRBD1. CDR3 length equals 13 residues. The ends lost 5 bases at V and 7 bases at J; junction bases unmatched: 4. Germline V lookup: CDR1 SGHTA, CDR2 FQGNSA. The CDR3 DNA sequence: TGTGCCAGCAGCCAGGACAGGGGGCTTGAGCAGTACTTC. As protein: CASSQDRGLEQYF.

The rearrangement uses TRBV20-1 and TRBJ1-2; maybe TRBD1 (5 bases). The CDR3 extends over 14 amino acids. Per the germline V gene, CDR1 is DFQATT and CDR2 is SNEGSKA (reference sequence). V was trimmed by 3 bases and J by 1 base, leaving 12 bases between them. CDR3 in DNA: TGCAGTGCTAGTATGGGGGTTAATAACTATGGCTACACCTTC. This codes for CSASMGVNNYGYTF.

Comments on this clonotype: It may be a read error: a sequence one base away is much more abundant. This chain joins TRBV6-5 and TRBJ2-3; 11 nucleotides match TRBD1. With 0 bases clipped from V and 1 base from J, the junction kept 0 bases outside the gene matches. The CDR3 runs 16 residues. Germline V gives CDR1 MNHEY, CDR2 SVGAGI. The CDR3: CASSYSDRGRTDTQYF. The CDR3 nucleotides are TGTGCCAGCAGTTACTCGGACAGGGGGCGCACAGATACGCAGTATTTT.

This clonotype was counted between two and nine times. The V call is TRBV28, the J call TRBJ2-7; D is possibly TRBD2 (6 bases). Germline CDR1 is MDHEN and CDR2 is SYDVKM. Trimming stripped 4 bases from V and 0 bases from J, with 13 bases between. The CDR3 has 15 residues. In DNA form, the CDR3 reads TGTGCCAGCAGTTGGGGCGGGGCCAGCTCCTACGAGCAGTACTTC. Encoded protein: CASSWGGASSYEQYF. Based on the CDR3 plus reference TRBV28 and TRBJ2-7, the full variable domain is DVKVTQSSRYLVKRTGEKVFLECVQDMDHENMFWYRQDPGLGLRLIYFSYDVKMKEKGDIPEGYSVSREKKERFSLILESASTNQTSMYLCASSWGGASSYEQYFGPGTRLTVT.

The chain uses TRBV19 and TRBJ1-5, with a tentative D call TRBD1 (5 bases). The CDR3 contains 17 residues. The germline V gene encodes CDR1 LNHDA and CDR2 SQIVND (reference sequence). V was trimmed by 3 bases and J by 2 bases, leaving 17 bases between them. In DNA, the CDR3 is TGTGCCAGTAGTATGGGGACTGACATTGTGGGCAATCAGCCCCAGCATTTT. Protein sequence: CASSMGTDIVGNQPQHF.

CDR3 loop: CASSQEQGYYEQYF. The CDR3 DNA reads TGCGCCAGCAGCCAGGAACAGGGGTACTACGAGCAGTACTTC. The gene calls are TRBV4-3 and TRBJ2-7; 7 nucleotides match TRBD1. The V gene end was trimmed by 3 bases and the J gene end by 3 bases; junction bases not matched to a gene: 5. Germline V gives CDR1 LGHNA, CDR2 YSLEER. The CDR3 runs 14 residues.

V is TRBV10-3 and J is TRBJ1-2; possible D gene TRBD1, 6 bases. The V gene lost 5 bases and the J gene lost 7 bases, with 17 bases spanning the gap. In germline, CDR1 is ENHRY, CDR2 SYGVKD. This CDR3 contains 14 residues. CDR3 residues: CAISIAEGVGGYTF. In nucleotides, the CDR3 is TGTGCCATCAGTATCGCGGAGGGGGTAGGTGGCTACACCTTC.

Many counts were recorded for this clonotype. The chain combines TRBV29-1 with TRBJ1-2; unclear D gene. Per germline, CDR1 SQVTM and CDR2 ANQGSEA. The CDR3 extends over 14 amino acids. Trimming stripped 4 bases from V and 4 bases from J, with 16 bases between. For the CDR3, the DNA is TGCAGCGTTGTTGAGGACGAGGGTATCTATGGCTACACCTTC. Translated: CSVVEDEGIYGYTF.

This clonotype has a handful of counts. J is TRBJ2-3 and V is TRBV20-1; TRBD2 agrees at 9 bases. Germline loops: CDR1 DFQATT, CDR2 SNEGSKA (reference sequence). V lost 3 bases and J lost 14; bases outside the gene matches: 6. This CDR3 has 11 residues. CDR3 sequence (DNA): TGCAGTGCTAGTCGGCGGGAGGGCTGGTATTTT. The encoded protein is CSASRREGWYF.

The CDR3 nucleotides are TGTGCCAGCAGTCAACCGGGGGGCGGTGAAAAACTGTTTTTT. It yields the protein CASSQPGGGEKLFF. V usage is TRBV7-9 and J usage is TRBJ1-4; D might be TRBD1 (6 bases). The V end lost 6 bases, the J end lost 7 bases, and 15 bases lay between the germline ends. CDR1 is SEHNR, CDR2 FQNEAQ, per germline (reference sequence). This CDR3 region has 14 residues.

This chain links TRBV25-1 with TRBJ2-2, with D possibly being TRBD1 (5 bases). V dropped 0 bases and J dropped 4 bases, with 9 bases sitting between them. This CDR3 has 15 residues. CDR1 is MGHDK and CDR2 is SYGVNS in the germline V gene. CDR3 DNA sequence: TGTGCCAGCAGTGAATATCAGGGATTCACCGGGGAGCTGTTTTTT. This encodes CASSEYQGFTGELFF.

This clonotype was recorded at least ten times. This chain links TRBV20-1 with TRBJ1-4; D gene ambiguous. This CDR3 region has 12 residues. Germline CDR1 and CDR2: DFQATT and SNEGSKA (reference sequence). V dropped 0 bases and J dropped 7 bases, with 6 bases sitting between them. The chain's CDR3 is CSAREGIEKLFF. CDR3 DNA: TGCAGTGCTAGAGAAGGAATTGAAAAACTGTTTTTT.

In its sample, this clonotype was seen a few times. This chain links TRBV5-1 with TRBJ2-3; 9 bases are a match to TRBD2. The CDR3 is made up of 17 amino acids. Losses at the gene ends were 5 bases for V and 2 bases for J; bases not matched to a gene: 12. Germline CDR1 SGHRS, CDR2 YFSETQ. The CDR3, as DNA: TGCGCCAGCAGTTTTGCGGTAGCGGGGGTCCCCACAGATACGCAGTATTTT. Amino acids: CASSFAVAGVPTDTQYF.

This clonotype was seen ten or more times. The chain links TRBV6-1 to TRBJ1-5; 9 bases map to TRBD1. The CDR3 extends over 15 amino acids. With 2 bases clipped from V and 7 bases from J, the junction kept 6 bases outside the gene matches. Germline CDR1 and CDR2: MNHNS and SASEGT. The CDR3 region has the DNA TGTGCCAGCAGTGAACCGGGACAGGGTAGCCAGCCCCAGCATTTT. Translating it yields CASSEPGQGSQPQHF.

In its sample, this clonotype was seen a few times. The chain is built from TRBV10-3 and TRBJ2-3; D is ambiguous. The CDR3 consists of 16 residues. The V gene's germline CDR1 is ENHRY and CDR2 SYGVKD. Between the trimmed V and J ends, which lost 6 bases and 6 bases, there was a span of 22 bases. The CDR3 sequence: CAIRELSGPRRDTQYF. CDR3 bases: TGTGCCATCAGGGAGCTATCGGGCCCCCGGCGGGATACGCAGTATTTT.

The rearrangement joins TRBV5-1 to TRBJ1-2; no reliable D call. Germline CDR1 and CDR2: SGHRS and YFSETQ. This CDR3 region has 11 residues. Trimming removed 5 bases from V and 7 bases from J, with 9 bases in between. Here the CDR3 DNA reads TGCGCCAGCAGAACTGAGGCTGGCTACACCTTC. Translation gives CASRTEAGYTF.

The sample holds many counts of this clonotype. The rearrangement joins TRBV7-2 to TRBJ2-3; D perhaps matches TRBD1 (5 bases). The V end was cut by 5 bases, the J end by 6 bases, with 12 bases between. CDR1 and CDR2 (germline): SGHTA, FQGNSA. The CDR3 is 13 amino acids. CDR3 residues: CASSPRVGDTQYF. DNA for the CDR3: TGTGCCAGCAGCCCCAGGGTGGGGGATACGCAGTATTTT.

This clonotype was detected ten times or more. This rearrangement joins TRBV13 to TRBJ2-3; TRBD2 aligns across 13 bases. J was trimmed by 2 bases and V by 1 base; bases with no gene match: 3. This CDR3 is built from 17 residues. Per the germline V gene, CDR1 is PRHDT and CDR2 is FYEKMQ (reference sequence). DNA of the CDR3: TGTGCCAGCAGCTTAGTGGGACTAGCGGGGCACACAGATACGCAGTATTTT. Protein sequence: CASSLVGLAGHTDTQYF.

The rearrangement uses TRBV6-1 and TRBJ1-6; the D gene is possibly TRBD1 (5 bases). Germline V gives CDR1 MNHNS, CDR2 SASEGT. V was cut by 2 bases and J by 5 bases, with 22 bases left in between. This CDR3 has 19 amino acids. CDR3 nucleotides: TGTGCCAGCAGTGAATCCACGTGGTACCGACAGCCCAATAATTCACCCCTCCACTTT. Its protein is CASSESTWYRQPNNSPLHF.

The chain combines TRBV4-2 with TRBJ2-5; D gene unclear. Trimming took off 2 bases at V and 3 bases at J, with 7 bases between the two ends. CDR3 size: 13 residues. CDR1 is LGHNA, CDR2 YNFKEQ, per germline. CDR3 DNA sequence: TGTGCCAGCAGCCAAAAGCAGAAAGAGACCCAGTACTTC. Translated, it gives CASSQKQKETQYF.

This clonotype was counted many times. The V call is TRBV28, the J call TRBJ2-7; D may be TRBD2 (7 bases). CDR3 size: 14 residues. Trimming removed 2 bases at V and 3 bases at J, with 11 bases between. Germline CDR1 MDHEN, CDR2 SYDVKM. The CDR3 here is CASSLQGGGYEQYF. For the CDR3, the DNA is TGTGCCAGCAGTTTACAGGGAGGGGGCTACGAGCAGTACTTC. Using reference TRBV28 and TRBJ2-7 for the parts outside the CDR3, the full variable domain is DVKVTQSSRYLVKRTGEKVFLECVQDMDHENMFWYRQDPGLGLRLIYFSYDVKMKEKGDIPEGYSVSREKKERFSLILESASTNQTSMYLCASSLQGGGYEQYFGPGTRLTVT.